The 25 T cell receptor beta chains below were found in one sample sequenced in a study of blood T cell repertoires in COVID-19. Some clones are missing from TCRdb's copy, which holds only in-frame ones; the method was immunoSEQ multiplex PCR. The sample records some 160,000 clones, more than 80% being singletons. The source material was peripheral blood. The receptors were sampled from a woman aged 55-70 years with active COVID-19.

The chain recombines TRBV5-4 with TRBJ2-3; 11 nucleotides match TRBD2. This CDR3 region has 14 residues. Losses at the gene ends were 5 bases for V and 1 base for J; bases not matched to a gene: 0. Germline CDR1 reads SGHNT; CDR2 reads YYREEE (reference sequence). In nucleotides, the CDR3 is TGTGCCAGCAGACTAGCGGGAGGCACAGATACGCAGTATTTT. This sequence encodes CASRLAGGTDTQYF. Supplemented by reference TRBV5-4 and TRBJ2-3, the full variable domain reads ETGVTQSPTHLIKTRGQQVTLRCSSQSGHNTVSWYQQALGQGPQFIFQYYREEENGRGNFPPRFSGLQFPNYSSELNVNALELDDSALYLCASRLAGGTDTQYFGPGTRLTVL.

The V gene is TRBV5-1, the J gene TRBJ2-4; D is perhaps TRBD1 (5 bases). Germline V gene data show CDR1 as SGHRS and CDR2 as YFSETQ. Trimming removed 0 bases at V and 7 bases at J, with 20 bases between. This CDR3 is 17 amino acids long. The CDR3 DNA sequence: TGCGCCAGCAGCTTGGGGGCTAAAGGGGTAGTGAGGAACATTCAGTACTTC. It yields the protein CASSLGAKGVVRNIQYF.

This clone was detected only a few times. The rearrangement joins TRBV6-5 to TRBJ2-7; 7 bases are a match to TRBD2. Looked up from germline, CDR1 is MNHEY and CDR2 is SVGAGI. This CDR3 has 16 residues. The V segment lost 0 bases and the J segment 2 bases; nucleotides outside the gene matches: 7. The CDR3 protein is CASSYSSSGTTYEQYF. CDR3 nucleotides: TGTGCCAGCAGTTACTCGAGCAGCGGGACCACCTACGAGCAGTACTTC.

The chain joins TRBV27 to TRBJ2-5; 7 positions agree with TRBD1. The germline gives CDR1 MNHEY, CDR2 SMNVEV (reference sequence). J lost 1 base, V lost 6 bases, and 11 bases had no gene match. This CDR3 region has 16 residues. CDR3 nucleotides: TGTGCCAGCAGACCCGGACAGGCTATCGGCCAAGAGACCCAGTACTTC. This codes for CASRPGQAIGQETQYF.

The J gene is TRBJ2-1, the V gene TRBV7-8, with a possible D match to TRBD2 (6 bases). The CDR3 runs to 11 residues. V was cut by 5 bases and J by 15 bases, with 14 bases left in between. Germline CDR1 is SGHVS and CDR2 is FQNEAQ. CDR3 DNA: TGTGCCAGCAGCCTTCGGGAGAGTCTGTTCTTC. As protein: CASSLRESLFF.

The chain carries TRBV5-6 and TRBJ1-5; D possibly corresponds to TRBD1 (5 bases). The germline gives CDR1 SGHDT, CDR2 YYEEEE. Trimming shortened V by 0 bases and J by 6 bases, and 10 bases separated the two germline ends. The CDR3 sequence is 14 residues long. CDR3 region: CASSLEQGGQPQHF. CDR3 DNA: TGTGCCAGCAGCTTGGAGCAGGGAGGTCAGCCCCAGCATTTT.

The chain is built from TRBV11-3 and TRBJ2-7; the match to TRBD1 covers 9 bases. V gave up 5 bases and J gave up 5 bases; unmatched junction bases: 7. There are 14 residues in the CDR3. The germline gives CDR1 SGHNT, CDR2 YENEEA. The CDR3 loop is CASSPRTGVNEQYF. DNA for the CDR3: TGTGCCAGCAGCCCAAGGACAGGGGTGAACGAGCAGTACTTC.

This clone showed up just a few times. The rearrangement joins TRBV10-3 to TRBJ2-7, with 9 nucleotides matching TRBD2. The germline V gene encodes CDR1 ENHRY and CDR2 SYGVKD. V gave up 4 bases and J gave up 2 bases; unmatched junction bases: 12. The CDR3 runs to 17 residues. In nucleotides, the CDR3 is TGTGCCATCAGTGGAAATAGCGGGAGTGGGCCAACCTACGAGCAGTACTTC. Encoded protein: CAISGNSGSGPTYEQYF.

The chain carries TRBV7-6 and TRBJ2-7; D not resolved. CDR3 size: 17 residues. CDR1 and CDR2 (germline): SGHVS, FNYEAQ. Trimming removed 5 bases at V and 3 bases at J, with 23 bases between. This CDR3 is CASSARYRIHSDYEQYF. The CDR3 DNA reads TGTGCCAGCAGCGCTAGATATCGGATCCATTCCGACTACGAGCAGTACTTC.

This chain connects TRBV29-1 to TRBJ1-1, with a weak D call TRBD1 (5 bases). Germline-derived CDR1 and CDR2 are SQVTM and ANQGSEA. Trimming took 2 bases from V and 4 from J, leaving 14 bases between them. The CDR3 spans 14 residues. The CDR3 protein is CSVEIAGSGTEAFF. CDR3 bases: TGCAGCGTTGAAATCGCAGGGTCGGGCACTGAAGCTTTCTTT.

The chain recombines TRBV9 with TRBJ1-3; 9 bases are a match to TRBD1. CDR1 is SGDLS and CDR2 is YYNGEE in the germline V gene. This CDR3 comprises 17 residues. Losses at the gene ends were 2 bases for V and 2 bases for J; bases not matched to a gene: 8. The CDR3 spells CASSVDLGQGPGNTIYF. The CDR3 DNA follows: TGTGCCAGCAGCGTTGACCTGGGACAGGGTCCTGGAAACACCATATATTTT.

In its sample, this clone was seen a few times. The gene calls are TRBV7-3 and TRBJ1-6, with D perhaps TRBD1 (6 bases). Germline CDR1 is SGHTA and CDR2 is FQGTGA. With 4 bases removed from V and 8 bases from J, the gap between germline ends came to 9 bases. CDR3 length: 13 amino acids. The CDR3 coding sequence is TGTGCCAGCAGCTCCAACAGGGATTCACCCCTCCACTTT. Its translation: CASSSNRDSPLHF.

The CDR3 loop is CASSFRTGVRTEAFF. The CDR3 nucleotides read TGTGCCAGCAGCTTCCGCACAGGGGTTCGGACTGAAGCTTTCTTT. The chain joins TRBV5-8 to TRBJ1-1, with TRBD1 identical over 7 bases. This CDR3 has 15 amino acids. Germline V CDR1 and CDR2: SGHTS, YDEGEE. The ends lost 2 bases at V and 5 bases at J; junction bases unmatched: 9.

V and J are TRBV19 and TRBJ2-2, with D tentatively TRBD1 (5 bases). V dropped 4 bases and J dropped 0 bases, with 9 bases sitting between them. The CDR3 covers 15 residues. Germline V gives CDR1 LNHDA, CDR2 SQIVND (reference sequence). The CDR3 nucleotides are TGTGCCAGTAGTAAAGGGGCTTCGAACACCGGGGAGCTGTTTTTT. It specifies CASSKGASNTGELFF.

The genes are TRBV18 and TRBJ2-7, with 10 bases matching TRBD2. The CDR3 contains 14 residues. Trimming removed 1 base from V and 6 bases from J; junction bases left unmatched: 3. Per the germline V gene, CDR1 is KGHSH and CDR2 is LQKENI. The CDR3 coding sequence is TGTGCCAGCTCACCACAAGTAGCGGGAGGCGAGCAGTACTTC. Protein product: CASSPQVAGGEQYF.

The rearrangement uses TRBV28 and TRBJ2-2, with 7 bases aligning to TRBD1. The V segment lost 6 bases and the J segment 3 bases; nucleotides outside the gene matches: 10. From germline, CDR1 is MDHEN and CDR2 SYDVKM. The CDR3 is 16 residues long. CDR3 DNA sequence: TGTGCCAGCAGCACGCCGGGACAGCTATACACCGGGGAGCTGTTTTTT. It yields the protein CASSTPGQLYTGELFF.

The gene calls are TRBV30 and TRBJ1-2; TRBD1 matches at 7 bases. The germline V gene encodes CDR1 GTSNPN and CDR2 SVGIG (reference sequence). V trimming: 2 bases; J trimming: 5 bases; junction bases outside the gene matches: 5. The CDR3 covers 13 residues. The CDR3 here is CAWSRGRGYGYTF. In DNA form, the CDR3 reads TGTGCCTGGAGTAGGGGGCGAGGATATGGCTACACCTTC.

A single count supports this clone. The chain joins TRBV3-1 (or the pseudogene TRBV3-2) to TRBJ1-4, with 9 nucleotides matching TRBD1. Germline loops: CDR1 LGHDT, CDR2 YNNKEL (reference sequence). V shed 1 base and J 8 bases; nucleotides not matched to a gene: 8. The CDR3 extends over 16 amino acids. CDR3 protein: CASSQVGGTGREKLFF. The CDR3 DNA reads as TGTGCCAGCAGCCAAGTAGGGGGGACAGGGAGAGAAAAACTGTTTTTT.

The chain combines TRBV29-1 with TRBJ2-3; 7 nucleotides agree with TRBD1. Germline CDR1 SQVTM, CDR2 ANQGSEA. The CDR3 sequence is 16 residues long. The J segment lost 3 bases and the V segment lost 1 base, leaving 10 bases of the junction unmatched. The CDR3 coding sequence is TGCAGCGTTGAAGGGGTAACAGGGGTTTGGACAGATACGCAGTATTTT. Protein product: CSVEGVTGVWTDTQYF.

The chain recombines TRBV5-4 with TRBJ2-6, with 10 bases matching TRBD1. The CDR3 spans 16 residues. The V gene's germline CDR1 is SGHNT and CDR2 YYREEE (reference sequence). V was clipped by 7 bases and J by 1 base; unmatched bases: 5. The CDR3: CASGRQGASGANVLTF. Written as DNA, the CDR3 is TGTGCCAGCGGAAGACAGGGGGCGTCTGGGGCCAACGTCCTGACTTTC.

The V gene is TRBV4-2, the J gene TRBJ2-3; D is uncertain. Germline values: CDR1 LGHNA, CDR2 YNFKEQ. V was cut by 2 bases and J by 5 bases, with 5 bases left in between. The CDR3 contains 12 residues. The CDR3 spells CASSQLLDTQYF. The CDR3 nucleotides read TGTGCCAGCAGCCAACTTTTAGATACGCAGTATTTT.

This clone came up a few times. The chain links TRBV7-8 to TRBJ1-4; D is unresolved. Trimming pared 1 base from V and 6 bases from J, leaving 9 bases between. Germline-derived CDR1 and CDR2 are SGHVS and FQNEAQ. This CDR3 spans 14 amino acids. The CDR3 spells CASSLGAGDEKLFF. CDR3 nucleotide sequence: TGTGCCAGCAGCTTAGGGGCGGGAGATGAAAAACTGTTTTTT.

CDR3 sequence reads: CASRSVSPGKLFF. The CDR3 DNA reads TGTGCCAGTAGATCTGTTTCCCCCGGAAAACTGTTTTTT. The V call is TRBV19, the J call TRBJ1-4; D is uncertain. The CDR3 is 13 residues long. Germline V gives CDR1 LNHDA, CDR2 SQIVND (reference sequence). V was cut by 6 bases and J by 10 bases, with 15 bases left in between.

The chain recombines TRBV7-3 with TRBJ1-3; perhaps TRBD1 as D (6 bases). Trimming removed 4 bases from V and 0 bases from J, with 13 bases in between. The CDR3 is made up of 16 amino acids. Germline V gene sequence: CDR1 SGHTA, CDR2 FQGTGA. CDR3 sequence (DNA): TGTGCCAGCAGCTCGGAAGGGGGATTCTCTGGAAACACCATATATTTT. It is translated as CASSSEGGFSGNTIYF. Full variable domain (missing parts from reference TRBV7-3 and TRBJ1-3): GAGVSQTPSNKVTEKGKYVELRCDPISGHTALYWYRQSLGQGPEFLIYFQGTGAADDSGLPNDRFFAVRPEGSVSTLKIQRTERGDSAVYLCASSSEGGFSGNTIYFGEGSWLTVV.

The gene calls are TRBV4-2 and TRBJ1-2, with D hard to call. The germline V gene encodes CDR1 LGHNA and CDR2 YNFKEQ. V was trimmed by 0 bases and J by 4 bases, leaving 15 bases between them. CDR3 size: 16 residues. The chain's CDR3 is CASSQDRREAAYGYTF. CDR3 sequence (DNA): TGTGCCAGCAGCCAAGATAGGCGTGAGGCCGCCTATGGCTACACCTTC.